Listed here are 17 T cell receptor beta chains from one sample, sequenced in a study of cytomegalovirus exposure and HLA in healthy donors (dated by TCRdb to the late 2010s). Library preparation employed the immunoSEQ multiplex PCR assay. For the multiplex PCR, a mixture combining 60 forward primers for TCR Vbeta segments and 13 reverse primers for TCR Jbeta segments was used. Entries here come from immuneACCESS through TCRdb and include only in-frame sequences with V and J called. Some clones fail to appear in such tables; in the studies checked, an unresolved V gene covers under half of the shortfall, and the cause of the remainder is unknown. The sample contains around 300,000 clones, just over 70% of them found a single time. Under 3% of the sample goes to the ten largest clones. Sequencing was performed on PBMCs. These receptors came from a female donor in good health and CMV-seronegative.

V and J are TRBV19 and TRBJ1-2; 7 nucleotides line up with TRBD1. Germline V lookup: CDR1 LNHDA, CDR2 SQIVND (reference sequence). CDR3 length: 13 residues. V trimming: 4 bases; J trimming: 6 bases; junction bases outside the gene matches: 5. The CDR3 loop reads CASSTGQVNGYTF. For the CDR3, the DNA is TGTGCCAGTAGTACCGGACAGGTTAATGGCTACACCTTC.

In nucleotides, the CDR3 is TGTGCCAGCAGCACCGGGACAGGGGAGTACTATGGCTACACCTTC. It specifies CASSTGTGEYYGYTF. The rearrangement links TRBV5-6 to TRBJ1-2; 10 nucleotides line up with TRBD1. The CDR3 has 15 amino acids. Per germline, CDR1 SGHDT and CDR2 YYEEEE. J was trimmed by 3 bases and V by 4 bases; bases with no gene match: 6.

V and J are TRBV25-1 and TRBJ2-3, with 8 bases lining up with TRBD2. V trimming: 3 bases; J trimming: 4 bases; junction bases outside the gene matches: 3. The germline V gene has CDR1 MGHDK and CDR2 SYGVNS. The CDR3 has 14 amino acids. The CDR3 is CASSEPAGADTQYF. CDR3 in DNA: TGTGCCAGCAGTGAGCCAGCGGGAGCAGATACGCAGTATTTT.

The CDR3 region is CASSLGGQGLNEQFF. For the CDR3, the DNA is TGTGCCAGCAGCTTGGGGGGGCAGGGGCTAAACGAGCAGTTCTTC. The rearrangement links TRBV5-6 to TRBJ2-1, with D possibly TRBD1 on 6 matching bases. The V gene lost 0 bases and the J gene lost 10 bases, with 17 bases spanning the gap. CDR1 SGHDT and CDR2 YYEEEE come from the germline V gene. The CDR3 totals 15 residues.

The CDR3 DNA is TGTGCCAGCAGCTTGGGGGCAGGGGGGTCCTACGAGCAGTACTTC. Translated, it gives CASSLGAGGSYEQYF. The V call is TRBV5-4, the J call TRBJ2-7, with D perhaps matching TRBD1 (7 bases). Germline V CDR1 and CDR2: SGHNT, YYREEE (reference sequence). This CDR3 spans 15 amino acids. V gave up 0 bases and J gave up 1 base, with 11 bases separating them.

The CDR3 loop reads CATRPGTGPNYEQYF. CDR3 coding DNA: TGTGCCACGCGCCCCGGGACAGGGCCCAACTACGAGCAGTACTTC. V gene TRBV19 combines with J gene TRBJ2-7; 9 bases fit TRBD1. This CDR3 spans 15 amino acids. Trimming cost V 10 bases and J 3 bases; bases outside gene matches: 13. Looked up from germline, CDR1 is LNHDA and CDR2 is SQIVND (reference sequence).

This clone was found a few times. This rearrangement joins TRBV11-2 to TRBJ2-3; D is perhaps TRBD2 (6 bases). V dropped 0 bases and J dropped 8 bases, with 9 bases sitting between them. CDR3 length equals 13 residues. Germline V gives CDR1 SGHAT, CDR2 FQNNGV. The CDR3 DNA reads TGTGCCAGCAGCTTAGAGGGAGGTGGTACGCAGTATTTT. Translating gives CASSLEGGGTQYF. Using reference TRBV11-2 and TRBJ2-3 for the parts outside the CDR3, the full variable domain is EAGVAQSPRYKIIEKRQSVAFWCNPISGHATLYWYQQILGQGPKLLIQFQNNGVVDDSQLPKDRFSAERLKGVDSTLKIQPAKLEDSAVYLCASSLEGGGTQYFGPGTRLTVL.

The chain couples TRBV25-1 to TRBJ2-5; 11 bases are shared with TRBD1. In germline, CDR1 is MGHDK, CDR2 SYGVNS. The CDR3 is made up of 17 amino acids. The V gene end was trimmed by 1 base and the J gene end by 4 bases; junction bases not matched to a gene: 8. CDR3 nucleotides: TGTGCCAGCAGTGAATTCGGGACAGGGGGAAAGGTAGAGACCCAGTACTTC. Translating it yields CASSEFGTGGKVETQYF.

The V gene is TRBV5-5, the J gene TRBJ1-3, with 8 bases fitting TRBD1. Germline V gene data show CDR1 as SGHKS and CDR2 as YYEKEE (reference sequence). The CDR3 has 18 amino acids. With V trimmed by 0 bases and J by 1 base, 9 bases remained unmatched. In DNA form, the CDR3 reads TGTGCCAGCAGCTTGGCCTTTTTCCGGGACAGGTCTGGAAACACCATATATTTT. Protein sequence: CASSLAFFRDRSGNTIYF. Using reference TRBV5-5 and TRBJ1-3 for the parts outside the CDR3, the full variable domain is DAGVTQSPTHLIKTRGQQVTLRCSPISGHKSVSWYQQVLGQGPQFIFQYYEKEERGRGNFPDRFSARQFPNYSSELNVNALLLGDSALYLCASSLAFFRDRSGNTIYFGEGSWLTVV.

The chain combines TRBV6-6 with TRBJ2-7, with TRBD1 identical over 7 bases. J was trimmed by 6 bases and V by 4 bases; bases with no gene match: 6. This CDR3 is built from 13 residues. CDR1 and CDR2 from the germline V gene are MNHNY and SVGAGI (reference sequence). In DNA form, the CDR3 reads TGTGCCAGCAGTTGGACAGGTGCTGCCGAGCAGTACTTC. Amino acids: CASSWTGAAEQYF.

This clone has a handful of counts. The V and J genes are TRBV18 and TRBJ1-1, with D maybe TRBD1 (6 bases). The CDR3 has 15 residues. The V end lost 2 bases, the J end lost 3 bases, and 13 bases lay between the germline ends. The germline V gene encodes CDR1 KGHSH and CDR2 LQKENI. Here the CDR3 DNA reads TGTGCCAGCTCACCAGTAAACAGGGTTGACACTGAAGCTTTCTTT. Translated, it gives CASSPVNRVDTEAFF.

V usage is TRBV12-5 and J usage is TRBJ1-5; no definite D call. The CDR3 is 14 residues long. With 5 bases removed from V and 8 bases from J, the gap between germline ends came to 16 bases. The germline CDR1 and CDR2 sequences are LGHNT and FRNRAP. DNA of the CDR3: TGTGCTAGTGGTCCCGATGGGGTGGAGGAGCCCCAGCATTTT. Residues: CASGPDGVEEPQHF.

This clone has just a few counts. The chain uses TRBV10-3 and TRBJ2-1, with 9 bases fitting TRBD2. J lost 0 bases, V lost 8 bases, and 8 bases had no gene match. This CDR3 contains 16 residues. Germline V gene data show CDR1 as ENHRY and CDR2 as SYGVKD. CDR3 residues: CAIGGASGVSYNEQFF. In DNA, the CDR3 is TGTGCCATCGGGGGGGCTAGCGGGGTCTCCTACAATGAGCAGTTCTTC.

The V gene is TRBV15, the J gene TRBJ1-5; D is unresolved. The CDR3 extends over 16 amino acids. CDR1 and CDR2 from the germline V gene are LNHNV and YYDKDF (reference sequence). The V gene lost 1 base and the J gene lost 7 bases, with 17 bases spanning the gap. Written as DNA, the CDR3 is TGTGCCACCAGCAGAGCGCCAGACCGTTTGAGGCAGCCCCAGCATTTT. Protein product: CATSRAPDRLRQPQHF. The full variable domain, completed using reference TRBV15 and TRBJ1-5, is DAMVIQNPRYQVTQFGKPVTLSCSQTLNHNVMYWYQQKSSQAPKLLFHYYDKDFNNEADTPDNFQSRRPNTSFCFLDIRSPGLGDTAMYLCATSRAPDRLRQPQHFGDGTRLSIL.

The gene calls are TRBV7-9 and TRBJ1-2, with 8 positions matching TRBD1. This CDR3 has 14 residues. Trimming took 5 bases from V and 6 from J; bases not matched to a gene: 8. Germline V gives CDR1 SEHNR, CDR2 FQNEAQ (reference sequence). CDR3 sequence: CASSPSGQGDGYTF. The CDR3 DNA follows: TGTGCCAGCAGCCCATCCGGACAGGGAGATGGCTACACCTTC.

This clone was seen only once. The V and J genes are TRBV28 and TRBJ2-3; 8 nucleotides agree with TRBD2. This CDR3 spans 15 amino acids. The V gene's germline CDR1 is MDHEN and CDR2 SYDVKM. V shed 3 bases and J 7 bases; nucleotides not matched to a gene: 9. The CDR3 nucleotides are TGTGCCAGCAGTTTGAGCGGGGGTACCGTAAATACGCAGTATTTT. Translating it yields CASSLSGGTVNTQYF.

The rearrangement uses TRBV27 and TRBJ2-7; tentatively, D is TRBD1 (5 bases). The length of the CDR3 is 13 residues. The ends were cut back, 3 bases at V and 3 bases at J, with 9 bases in the middle. Per the germline V gene, CDR1 is MNHEY and CDR2 is SMNVEV (reference sequence). The CDR3 nucleotides read TGTGCCAGCAGTTTCACAGGAAACTACGAGCAGTACTTC. It translates to CASSFTGNYEQYF.